This T cell receptor (beta chain) was sequenced for a study of CD8+ T cells in alopecia areata. After removal of 4 bases from V and 6 bases from J, the junction contained 7 bases not matched to a gene. Germline V gene sequence: CDR1 SGHAT, CDR2 FQNNGV. This CDR3 has 14 amino acids. cDNA prepared by RNA extraction and subsequent reverse transcription served as the template for sequencing. The method was immunoSEQ multiplex PCR; TCRdb's version includes in-frame clones alone and lacks a portion of them. Among some 210,000 clones listed, over 60% were seen once. This sample's treatment: oral pan-JAK inhibitor, 5-10 mg twice daily. Study outcomes and limitations: Clonality in lesional scalp, especially alopecia totalis/universalis, exceeded that of normal scalp. TCR sharing across patients was less clear than in mice, possibly HLA-related.

As concerns this clone: Antigen: not known.

This chain uses TRBV11-2 with TRBJ2-7, with 9 bases aligning to TRBD1. The specimen comprised CD4+ T cells sorted from blood, sampled around week 44, from a patient treated with tofacitinib. This receptor was obtained from a human donor with alopecia areata. Written as DNA, the CDR3 is TGTGCCAGCAGCTCAAGGACAGGGGTGACCGAGCAGTACTTC. Residues: CASSSRTGVTEQYF.